This TCR beta chain was identified in a study of immune cell composition in non-small cell lung cancer (dated by TCRdb to about 2017). Describing the broader study: To assign histologic subtype, which was mostly lung adenocarcinoma or squamous cell carcinoma, H&E was combined with p63, CK5, Napsin A and TTF-1 immunohistochemistry. Adaptive Biotechnologies TCR-beta sequencing was carried out on a few dozen paired NSCLC tumour and non-adjacent lung specimens, as well as on fewer than 30 tumour-only specimens. Supplementary cohort #1, 10 lung adenocarcinoma cases, had paired tumour/lung TCR-beta sequencing and TIL populations generated to assess tumour reactivity. A handful of tumour specimens with TCR-beta data were rare histological subtypes and were excluded from the subtype comparisons. What the research found in general, with its limitations: Significantly higher Top 10 clone scores and productive clonality were observed in lung squamous cell carcinoma than in lung adenocarcinoma tumours. In approximately 10 adenocarcinoma cases, a strong correlation was found between maximal tumour-associated clone frequency and TIL tumour reactivity, whereas no such correlation was found between overall clonality and TIL tumour reactivity. Smoking pack-years did not significantly correlate with tumour TCR-beta clonality. The reactivity cohort was only roughly eleven cases, and tumour-reactive clones were not shown to share sequences with the dominant in vivo tumour-associated clones. Tumour-associated clones >0.5% were found in nearly half of NSCLC cases, namely in 25% to 40% of adenocarcinomas versus around 76% of squamous carcinomas.

Of note for this clone: Which antigen it targets is not known. Per-base qualities were not stored, and no clone one base away is much larger.

Genomic DNA was extracted with the QIAamp DNA kit from frozen aliquots of unsorted single-cell suspensions. Tumour samples were surgically resected non-small cell lung cancer tissue. Tissues were received within 2 hours of resection and were immediately processed into single-cell suspensions. Tissue was broken up mechanically, digested enzymatically with DNase I, collagenase I and hyaluronidase for approximately 31 minutes at 37 degrees C, and then filtered and RBC-lysed. Per the germline V gene, SGHRS is the CDR1 and YFSETQ is the CDR2. The CDR3 numbers 14 residues from cysteine through phenylalanine. Left in the record is the CDR3 DNA by itself, 42 bases read in frame from the first base. Trimming takes 3 bases off V and 7 bases off J; junction bases not matched to a gene: 5. TCR-beta CDR3 regions were amplified from genomic DNA by a two-step multiplex PCR, with the second step adding Illumina-compatible adaptors. TCR-beta immunosequencing was performed on an Illumina platform as a commercial immunoSEQ service. The authors' analysis ran thus. Repertoires were summarised by productive clonality and by Top 10 Clones, defined as the percentage of T-cell templates derived from the ten most frequent sequences. Productive clonality had a range of 0 to 1, where 1 means a monoclonal population. Sequences comprising at least 0.1% of tumour T-cell templates but absent from matched non-adjacent lung were defined as tumour-associated clones and were identified via log10 scatter plots. Student's t-tests were used for two-group comparisons, ANOVA for comparisons across stages, and linear regression for relationships, with analyses done in GraphPad Prism7 and R. TCRdb provides this immuneACCESS table in a form limited to in-frame rearrangements. Some clones are lacking; in checked studies, under half of them reflect an unresolved V gene, and why the rest are absent is not known. The DNA gave D and trimming, while V, J and clone size come from that table. The sample data list about 2,800 clones, and over 70% of these were observed just once. The ten biggest clones cover about 7.3% of the sample.

Sequenced: lung tumor tissue. The chain joins TRBV5-1 to TRBJ1-2; the central 11 bases match TRBD1. This TCR was sampled from a human donor with non-small cell lung cancer. The encoded CDR3 is CASSSGQGVSGYTF. The nucleotide sequence reads as follows: TGCGCCAGCAGCTCGGGACAGGGGGTGAGTGGCTACACCTTC.